This T cell receptor beta chain was documented in a study of T cell responses to AZD1222 COVID-19 vaccine. Sequencing used immunoSEQ multiplex PCR; TCRdb keeps in-frame clones, though not all of them. This sample has under 200,000 clones, with 93% found just once. Germline CDR1 is MNHEY and CDR2 is SVGEGT. The CDR3 has 18 residues. V lost 0 bases to trimming and J lost 1 base, with 19 bases between them. Findings of the study overall: Among spike-specific TCRs, nearly half reportedly target unmutated variant regions. Distributed over spike, vaccine-associated CD4 TCRs predominated at 160-218 and 743-854.

As concerns this clone: What it binds is not known.

The material sequenced was peripheral blood, taken on day 0 of AZD1222 vaccination. This clonotype originated in an adult in good health. The V gene is TRBV6-2 or TRBV6-3, the J gene TRBJ2-7; D is undetermined. CDR3 sequence reads: CASSYSFVGGIQSYEQYF. CDR3 bases: TGTGCCAGCAGTTACTCATTTGTGGGCGGTATTCAATCCTACGAGCAGTACTTC.